One and the same sample provided the 19 T cell receptor beta chains below, sequenced in a study of control samples from healthy donors and cancer patients. TCRdb's table, derived via immunoSEQ multiplex PCR, lists solely in-frame clones and lacks some. The sample contains some 150,000 clones, roughly 89% of which appear only once. The sequenced material came from blood. Receptors were obtained from a young man in good health.

The chain carries TRBV5-4 and TRBJ2-5; 7 bases match TRBD2. This CDR3 region has 14 residues. Looked up from germline, CDR1 is SGHNT and CDR2 is YYREEE (reference sequence). Germline trimming cut 3 bases from V and 0 bases from J; bases unmatched to any gene: 2. In DNA, the CDR3 is TGTGCCAGCAGCTCCGGGACTAACCAAGAGACCCAGTACTTC. Its protein is CASSSGTNQETQYF. The full variable domain, its missing parts supplied by reference TRBV5-4 and TRBJ2-5, is ETGVTQSPTHLIKTRGQQVTLRCSSQSGHNTVSWYQQALGQGPQFIFQYYREEENGRGNFPPRFSGLQFPNYSSELNVNALELDDSALYLCASSSGTNQETQYFGPGTRLLVL.

V is TRBV24-1 and J is TRBJ1-2; D gene unclear. The V end was cut by 3 bases, the J end by 7 bases, with 11 bases between. Germline-derived CDR1 and CDR2 are KGHDR and SFDVKD. This CDR3 region has 13 residues. The CDR3 here is CATSDPLWGGYTF. CDR3 DNA sequence: TGTGCCACCAGTGATCCCCTTTGGGGTGGCTACACCTTC.

The chain is built from TRBV9 and TRBJ2-7; D is unclear. V lost 0 bases, J lost 0 bases, and 7 bases lay in between. From germline, CDR1 is SGDLS and CDR2 YYNGEE. The CDR3 extends over 14 amino acids. CDR3 amino acids: CASSVEPNSYEQYF. The CDR3 bases are TGTGCCAGCAGCGTAGAACCAAACTCCTACGAGCAGTACTTC.

This clone was found once. This chain uses TRBV19 with TRBJ1-1; D is possibly TRBD1 (5 bases). Per germline, CDR1 LNHDA and CDR2 SQIVND (reference sequence). CDR3 length equals 13 residues. The V gene lost 3 bases and the J gene lost 6 bases, with 11 bases spanning the gap. Here the CDR3 reads CASSILGAPEAFF. CDR3 nucleotides: TGTGCCAGTAGTATCTTAGGGGCCCCTGAAGCTTTCTTT.

The CDR3 region is CASSIPTAGGGETQYF. The DNA for the CDR3 is TGTGCCAGCAGTATCCCAACGGCGGGGGGCGGAGAGACCCAGTACTTC. The chain recombines TRBV2 with TRBJ2-5; 8 bases fit TRBD2. Looked up from germline, CDR1 is SNHLY and CDR2 is FYNNEI. The CDR3 is 16 amino acids. After removal of 5 bases from V and 4 bases from J, the junction contained 12 bases not matched to a gene.

The J gene is TRBJ1-5, the V gene TRBV10-2, with D tentatively TRBD1 (6 bases). Germline-derived CDR1 and CDR2 are WSHSY and SAAADI. The germline V and J ends were trimmed by 5 bases and 0 bases, with 11 bases remaining between them. The CDR3 length is 15 residues. CDR3 DNA sequence: TGCGCCAGCAGTCGAGACAGGTATAGCAATCAGCCCCAGCATTTT. Its protein is CASSRDRYSNQPQHF.

The chain joins TRBV11-3 to TRBJ2-4, with TRBD1 identical over 11 bases. CDR3 length: 14 residues. Trimming took 5 bases from V and 5 from J; bases not matched to a gene: 2. Germline V gene lookup returns CDR1 SGHNT and CDR2 YENEEA. For the CDR3, the DNA is TGTGCCAGCAGCCTGGGACAGGGGGAAAACATTCAGTACTTC. Translation gives CASSLGQGENIQYF.

The rearrangement joins TRBV30 to TRBJ2-3; the match to TRBD1 covers 11 bases. CDR3 size: 15 residues. CDR1 GTSNPN and CDR2 SVGIG come from the germline V gene (reference sequence). The trim removed 5 bases at V and 3 bases at J, leaving 7 bases unmatched. The CDR3 DNA reads TGTGCCTGGGACCCTGGGACAGGGGGAACAGATACGCAGTATTTT. The encoded protein is CAWDPGTGGTDTQYF.

The chain is built from TRBV7-9 and TRBJ1-4; tentatively, D is TRBD1 (5 bases). CDR1 is SEHNR and CDR2 is FQNEAQ in the germline V gene (reference sequence). Trimming took off 1 base at V and 5 bases at J, with 14 bases between the two ends. This CDR3 has 16 amino acids. For the CDR3, the DNA is TGTGCCAGCAGCTTAGGAGCGGGGGACTTAAATGAAAAACTGTTTTTT. It specifies CASSLGAGDLNEKLFF.

The gene calls are TRBV25-1 and TRBJ1-5, with 10 bases identical to TRBD1. Germline V CDR1 and CDR2: MGHDK, SYGVNS. The CDR3 is made up of 14 amino acids. Unmatched junction bases numbered 5, after V lost 4 bases and J lost 8 bases. The CDR3 protein is CASSGTGGIEPQHF. The DNA for the CDR3 is TGTGCCAGCAGTGGGACAGGGGGGATAGAGCCCCAGCATTTT.

This chain joins TRBV28 and TRBJ2-7, with D possibly TRBD1 on 6 matching bases. CDR1 is MDHEN and CDR2 is SYDVKM in the germline V gene. This CDR3 has 15 amino acids. The germline V and J ends were trimmed by 3 bases and 6 bases, with 18 bases remaining between them. This CDR3 reads CASSFWDTSLLEQYF. CDR3 nucleotides: TGTGCCAGCAGTTTCTGGGACACCTCCCTGCTCGAGCAGTACTTC.

The chain couples TRBV19 to TRBJ1-5, with no clear D. In germline, CDR1 is LNHDA, CDR2 SQIVND (reference sequence). The V gene lost 4 bases and the J gene lost 0 bases, with 7 bases spanning the gap. The CDR3 loop spans 14 amino acids. CDR3: CASSRGNSNQPQHF. The CDR3, as DNA: TGTGCCAGTAGTAGAGGAAATAGCAATCAGCCCCAGCATTTT. Variable domain in full (rest from reference TRBV19 and TRBJ1-5): DGGITQSPKYLFRKEGQNVTLSCEQNLNHDAMYWYRQDPGQGLRLIYYSQIVNDFQKGDIAEGYSVSREKKESFPLTVTSAQKNPTAFYLCASSRGNSNQPQHFGDGTRLSIL.

This sequence joins TRBV28 and TRBJ1-2; D possibly corresponds to TRBD1 (5 bases). Germline CDR1 reads MDHEN; CDR2 reads SYDVKM. This CDR3 is 15 amino acids long. Trimming left V 5 bases short and J 6 bases short, with 19 bases between. CDR3 residues: CASSLKFPGSNGYTF. Here the CDR3 DNA reads TGTGCCAGCAGTCTGAAGTTCCCAGGGTCCAATGGCTACACCTTC.

This clone was picked up one time. The J gene is TRBJ2-2, the V gene TRBV9; TRBD2 is a possible D gene (5 bases). The V gene's germline CDR1 is SGDLS and CDR2 YYNGEE. This CDR3 region has 15 residues. Trimming cost V 2 bases and J 0 bases, with 8 bases left between them. The CDR3 protein is CASSVMGANTGELFF. CDR3 sequence (DNA): TGTGCCAGCAGCGTGATGGGAGCGAACACCGGGGAGCTGTTTTTT.

The rearrangement joins TRBV28 to TRBJ1-1; D remains ambiguous. CDR1 is MDHEN and CDR2 is SYDVKM in the germline V gene. The V gene lost 3 bases and the J gene lost 0 bases, with 11 bases spanning the gap. The CDR3 sequence is 15 residues long. CDR3 in amino acids: CASSFRSTVNTEAFF. CDR3 sequence (DNA): TGTGCCAGCAGTTTCCGTTCTACCGTGAACACTGAAGCTTTCTTT.

With respect to this clone: The identical CDR3 is also encoded by other nucleotide sequences in the sample. The chain joins TRBV18 to TRBJ2-2; D gene ambiguous. This CDR3 has 13 residues. V was shortened by 3 bases and J by 1 base, with 3 bases between the two germline ends. The V gene's germline CDR1 is KGHSH and CDR2 LQKENI. CDR3 DNA: TGTGCCAGCTCACCTGTGAACACCGGGGAGCTGTTTTTT. Protein: CASSPVNTGELFF. Full variable domain (outside the CDR3, taken from reference TRBV18 and TRBJ2-2): NAGVMQNPRHLVRRRGQEARLRCSPMKGHSHVYWYRQLPEEGLKFMVYLQKENIIDESGMPKERFSAEFPKEGPSILRIQQVVRGDSAAYFCASSPVNTGELFFGEGSRLTVL.

The J gene is TRBJ1-3, the V gene TRBV10-1; D gene unclear. Germline values: CDR1 WNHNN, CDR2 SYGVQD (reference sequence). This CDR3 contains 16 residues. The V gene lost 6 bases and the J gene lost 0 bases, with 15 bases spanning the gap. CDR3 sequence reads: CASRGPSERSGNTIYF. The CDR3 bases are TGCGCCAGCAGGGGTCCGTCGGAGCGCTCTGGAAACACCATATATTTT.

CDR3 in DNA: TGCGCCAGCAGCCAAGCCGCGGGGGGGAACCAGTACTTC. Protein product: CASSQAAGGNQYF. The chain couples TRBV4-1 to TRBJ2-5, with TRBD2 matching over 9 bases. The CDR3 contains 13 residues. With 1 base clipped from V and 10 bases from J, the junction kept 4 bases outside the gene matches. Germline V gives CDR1 MGHRA, CDR2 YSYEKL.

The chain uses TRBV6-5 and TRBJ1-2; no firm D call. Germline lookup yields CDR1 MNHEY and CDR2 SVGAGI. CDR3 length: 13 residues. V lost 6 bases to trimming and J lost 4 bases, with 12 bases between them. The CDR3 loop reads CASRPAAVYGYTF. CDR3 coding DNA: TGTGCCAGCAGGCCGGCTGCCGTCTATGGCTACACCTTC.